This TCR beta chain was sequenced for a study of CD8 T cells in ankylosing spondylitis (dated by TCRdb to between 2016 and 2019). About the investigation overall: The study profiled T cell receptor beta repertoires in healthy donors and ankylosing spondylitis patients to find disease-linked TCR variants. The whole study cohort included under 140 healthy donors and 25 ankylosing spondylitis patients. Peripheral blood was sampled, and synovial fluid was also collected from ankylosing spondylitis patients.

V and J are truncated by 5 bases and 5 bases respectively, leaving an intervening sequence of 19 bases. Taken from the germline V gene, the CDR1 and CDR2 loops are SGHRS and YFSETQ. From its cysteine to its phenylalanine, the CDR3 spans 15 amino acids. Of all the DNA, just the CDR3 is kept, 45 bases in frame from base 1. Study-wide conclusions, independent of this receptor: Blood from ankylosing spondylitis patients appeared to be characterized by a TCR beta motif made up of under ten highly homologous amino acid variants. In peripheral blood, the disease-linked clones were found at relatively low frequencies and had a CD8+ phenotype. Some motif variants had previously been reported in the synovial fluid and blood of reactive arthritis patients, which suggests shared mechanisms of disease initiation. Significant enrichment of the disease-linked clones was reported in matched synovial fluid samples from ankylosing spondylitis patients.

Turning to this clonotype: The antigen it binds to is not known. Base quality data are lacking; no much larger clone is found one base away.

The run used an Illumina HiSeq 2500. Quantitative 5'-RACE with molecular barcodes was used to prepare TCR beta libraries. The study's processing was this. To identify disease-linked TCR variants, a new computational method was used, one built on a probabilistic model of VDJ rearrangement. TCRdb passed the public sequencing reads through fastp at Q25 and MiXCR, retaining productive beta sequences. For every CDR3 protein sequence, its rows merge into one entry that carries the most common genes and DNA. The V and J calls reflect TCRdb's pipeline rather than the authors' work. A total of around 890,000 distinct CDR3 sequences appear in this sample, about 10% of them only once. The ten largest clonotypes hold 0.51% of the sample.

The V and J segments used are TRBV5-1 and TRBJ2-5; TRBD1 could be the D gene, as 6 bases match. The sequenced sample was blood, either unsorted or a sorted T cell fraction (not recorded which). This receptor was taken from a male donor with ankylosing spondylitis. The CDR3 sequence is CASRSTGTLGETQYF. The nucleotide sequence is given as TGCGCCAGCAGATCAACCGGGACATTAGGGGAGACCCAGTACTTC.